These T cell receptor beta chains were read from a single sample in a study of T cell responses to AZD1222 COVID-19 vaccine. Data came from immunoSEQ multiplex PCR; TCRdb stores just in-frame clones and leaves some out. The sample has some 120,000 clones, over 90% seen once; the top ten hold 6.6%. Material: peripheral blood, obtained on day 0 of AZD1222 vaccination. Receptors originate from an adult in good health. Both conserved end residues are part of each CDR3. The order of the fields is clone size, V gene, J gene, D gene, CDR3 DNA, CDR3 protein. D genes are given only for firm matches. Clone size appears in some rows only: once, few, many, or a class for an expanded clone.

>.|TRBV6-2/TRBV6-3|TRBJ2-1|.
TGTGCCAGCAGTTACAGAGGCAATGAGCAGTTCTTC
CASSYRGNEQFF
>.|TRBV5-1|TRBJ1-5|.
TGCGCCAGCAGCTCGACGGGCGGCAATCAGCCCCAGCATTTT
CASSSTGGNQPQHF
>once|TRBV18|TRBJ1-5|.
TGTGCCAGCTCACCACTGCCGACAGTCAATCAGCCCCAGCATTTT
CASSPLPTVNQPQHF
>.|TRBV5-8|TRBJ2-7|TRBD1
TGTGCCAGCAGCTTTGGACAGGGGAGCTCCTACGAGCAGTACTTC
CASSFGQGSSYEQYF
>.|TRBV30|TRBJ1-2|TRBD1
TGTGCCTGGAGTGTACGATCAGGGGGCTGGGGCTATGGCTACACCTTC
CAWSVRSGGWGYGYTF
>.|TRBV28|TRBJ1-5|.
TGTGCCAGCAGCCTGACAGAGAGGCATAAGCCCCAGCATTTT
CASSLTERHKPQHF
>.|TRBV14|TRBJ1-1|.
TGTGCCAGCAGCCTCCGAAGGGCCCCGGTGACTGAAGCTTTCTTT
CASSLRRAPVTEAFF
>.|TRBV5-5|TRBJ2-5|.
TGTGCCAGCAGCGGTACAGGGATTCGGGAGACCCAGTACTTC
CASSGTGIRETQYF
>.|TRBV5-6|TRBJ1-5|.
TGTGCCAGCAGCTTGCGTTTCGGCAATCAGCCCCAGCATTTT
CASSLRFGNQPQHF
>few|TRBV6-1|TRBJ1-6|.
TGTGCCAGCAGTGATCGACAGAATTCACCCCTCCACTTT
CASSDRQNSPLHF
>once|TRBV6-4|TRBJ1-5|.
TGTGCCAGCAGTGAAGAGGGTGGCCAGCCCCAGCATTTT
CASSEEGGQPQHF
>.|TRBV6-1|TRBJ1-1|.
TGTGCCAGCAGTGAGGGACCCAGGGTTGCTGAAGCTTTCTTT
CASSEGPRVAEAFF